This T cell receptor (beta chain) is drawn from a study of CD8 T cells in ankylosing spondylitis. Findings and caveats of the study: It appeared that ankylosing spondylitis blood was characterized by a TCR beta motif of seven or eight highly homologous variants. In reactive arthritis synovial fluid and blood, some motif variants had been reported before. From matched ankylosing spondylitis synovial fluid, disease-linked clones were reportedly recovered at significantly enriched levels. Disease-associated clonotypes exhibited CD8+ identity and were relatively infrequent in peripheral blood.

Notes on this clonotype: The antigen is unknown.

Quantitative barcoded 5'-RACE was used to prepare TCR beta libraries. A single record per CDR3 protein comes from TCRdb applying MiXCR to the 5' RACE reads. There are some 700,000 distinct CDR3 sequences in the sample; over 15% occur only once, and over 15% lies in the top ten. The sequenced sample consisted of blood, either unsorted or a sorted T cell fraction (not recorded which). The sequence came from a male donor with ankylosing spondylitis.

DNA for the CDR3: TGTGCCAGCAGCCAATATAGCGGGACGGAATTGGAGCAGTTCTTC. It yields the protein CASSQYSGTELEQFF. The J gene is TRBJ2-1, the V gene TRBV7-9; TRBD2 aligns across 8 bases. Trimming at V came to 5 bases and at J to 10 bases, leaving 13 bases not matched to a gene. The germline gives CDR1 SEHNR, CDR2 FQNEAQ (reference sequence). This CDR3 contains 15 residues.